This T cell receptor (beta chain) was captured in a study of OX40 agonist ivuxolimab in advanced cancers. As for the study in general: The patients' treatment was ivuxolimab, an agonistic anti-OX40 (CD134) antibody.

CDR3 size: 16 residues. Trimming shortened V by 4 bases and J by 2 bases, and 15 bases separated the two germline ends. Germline V CDR1 and CDR2: SGHRS, YFSETQ. The repertoire was sequenced with immunoSEQ multiplex PCR; TCRdb's copy has only in-frame clones and lacks some. This sample carries around 68,000 clones, about nine tenths of them seen once, and the ten largest clones take roughly 1.2%. Study-wide findings and caveats: At 0.1 to 3.0 mg/kg and by week 6, CD4+ and CD8+ T cells in the blood had expanded clonally. On average, CD8+ T cells showed a greater number of expanded clones than CD4+.

People who had autoimmune disease history or systemic immunosuppression were excluded. Remarks on this clone: Its target is unknown.

The source is an adult with an advanced solid tumor such as melanoma, head and neck, liver or kidney cancer. The chain links TRBV5-1 to TRBJ2-2; D is possibly TRBD2 (6 bases). The sequencing here drew on CD4+ or CD8+ T cells sorted from blood, taken in a trial of the OX40 agonist ivuxolimab. The CDR3 loop is CASSPSPGVNTGELFF. The CDR3, as DNA: TGCGCCAGCAGCCCCTCACCGGGGGTCAACACCGGGGAGCTGTTTTTT.